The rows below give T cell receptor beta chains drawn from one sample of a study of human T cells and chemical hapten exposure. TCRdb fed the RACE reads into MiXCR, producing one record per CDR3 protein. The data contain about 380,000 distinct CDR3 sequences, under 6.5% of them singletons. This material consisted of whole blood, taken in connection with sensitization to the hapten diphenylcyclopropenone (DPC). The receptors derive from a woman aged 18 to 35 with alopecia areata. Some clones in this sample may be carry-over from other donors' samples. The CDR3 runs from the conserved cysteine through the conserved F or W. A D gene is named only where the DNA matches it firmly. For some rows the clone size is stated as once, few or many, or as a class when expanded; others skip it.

cdr3_aa: CASSLGGRGGDEQFF
cdr3_nt: TGTGCCAGCAGCTTAGGAGGTAGGGGAGGTGATGAGCAGTTCTTC
j_call: TRBJ2-1
d_call: .
v_call: TRBV11-2
cdr3_length: 15
clone_size: many

cdr3_aa: CASSYAGAKNTEAFF
cdr3_nt: TGTGCCAGCAGTTACGCCGGGGCGAAGAACACTGAAGCTTTCTTT
j_call: TRBJ1-1
d_call: .
v_call: TRBV6-6
cdr3_length: 15
clone_size: .

cdr3_aa: CSARELAGGSEQFF
cdr3_nt: TGCAGTGCTAGAGAACTAGCGGGGGGCAGCGAGCAGTTCTTC
j_call: TRBJ2-1
d_call: TRBD2
v_call: TRBV20-1
cdr3_length: 14
clone_size: .

cdr3_aa: CASSLAGGEGSPLHF
cdr3_nt: TGTGCCAGCAGCTTAGCAGGCGGGGAGGGGTCACCCCTCCACTTT
j_call: TRBJ1-6
d_call: .
v_call: TRBV7-9
cdr3_length: 15
clone_size: .

cdr3_aa: CASSLSPDLETQYF
cdr3_nt: TGCGCCAGCAGCTTGTCACCCGATTTGGAGACCCAGTACTTC
j_call: TRBJ2-5
d_call: .
v_call: TRBV5-1
cdr3_length: 14
clone_size: .

cdr3_aa: CASAQEGNQPQHF
cdr3_nt: TGTGCCAGCGCCCAGGAGGGCAATCAGCCCCAGCATTTT
j_call: TRBJ1-5
d_call: .
v_call: TRBV2
cdr3_length: 13
clone_size: .

cdr3_aa: CASSRESNSPLHF
cdr3_nt: TGTGCCAGCTCCAGGGAATCTAATTCACCCCTCCACTTT
j_call: TRBJ1-6
d_call: .
v_call: TRBV27
cdr3_length: 13
clone_size: .

cdr3_aa: CASSLTRGGAYEQYF
cdr3_nt: TGTGCCAGCAGCCTCACCAGGGGGGGAGCCTACGAGCAGTACTTC
j_call: TRBJ2-7
d_call: .
v_call: TRBV28
cdr3_length: 15
clone_size: .

cdr3_aa: CASSFNLQGTSTDTQYF
cdr3_nt: TGTGCCAGCAGCTTTAACCTACAGGGTACTAGCACAGATACGCAGTATTTT
j_call: TRBJ2-3
d_call: .
v_call: TRBV11-2
cdr3_length: 17
clone_size: .

cdr3_aa: CASSYRQGGFYGYTF
cdr3_nt: TGTGCCAGCAGTTACCGACAAGGGGGTTTCTATGGCTACACCTTC
j_call: TRBJ1-2
d_call: .
v_call: TRBV6-5
cdr3_length: 15
clone_size: .

cdr3_aa: CSAGTGPNQPQHF
cdr3_nt: TGCAGTGCTGGGACAGGCCCCAATCAGCCCCAGCATTTT
j_call: TRBJ1-5
d_call: TRBD1
v_call: TRBV20-1
cdr3_length: 13
clone_size: .

cdr3_aa: CASSWGSPGDTQYF
cdr3_nt: TGCGCCAGCAGCTGGGGATCTCCGGGAGATACGCAGTATTTT
j_call: TRBJ2-3
d_call: .
v_call: TRBV5-1
cdr3_length: 14
clone_size: few

cdr3_aa: CASSPLLNTEAFF
cdr3_nt: TGTGCCAGCAGCCCCTTGTTGAACACTGAAGCTTTCTTT
j_call: TRBJ1-1
d_call: .
v_call: TRBV12-3/TRBV12-4
cdr3_length: 13
clone_size: many

cdr3_aa: CASSSGITGGKLFF
cdr3_nt: TGTGCCAGCAGCTCAGGAATTACGGGAGGAAAACTGTTTTTT
j_call: TRBJ1-4
d_call: .
v_call: TRBV7-2
cdr3_length: 14
clone_size: many

cdr3_aa: CASSKWRRGSAYEQYF
cdr3_nt: TGTGCCAGCAGCAAGTGGCGCCGGGGGAGCGCCTACGAGCAGTACTTC
j_call: TRBJ2-7
d_call: .
v_call: TRBV21-1
cdr3_length: 16
clone_size: few

cdr3_aa: CSALASGGHEQYF
cdr3_nt: TGCAGCGCCCTAGCCTCGGGGGGCCACGAGCAGTACTTC
j_call: TRBJ2-7
d_call: .
v_call: TRBV29-1
cdr3_length: 13
clone_size: .

cdr3_aa: CASSPVLNSPLHF
cdr3_nt: TGTGCCAGCAGCCCTGTTCTCAATTCACCCCTCCACTTT
j_call: TRBJ1-6
d_call: .
v_call: TRBV6-6
cdr3_length: 13
clone_size: many

cdr3_aa: CASSLGDRSDTQYF
cdr3_nt: TGCGCCAGCAGCTTGGGGGACAGATCAGATACGCAGTATTTT
j_call: TRBJ2-3
d_call: TRBD1
v_call: TRBV5-1
cdr3_length: 14
clone_size: many

cdr3_aa: CASSSENTGELFF
cdr3_nt: TGTGCCAGCAGTAGTGAGAACACCGGGGAGCTGTTTTTT
j_call: TRBJ2-2
d_call: .
v_call: TRBV2
cdr3_length: 13
clone_size: .

cdr3_aa: CASSSLPREGYTF
cdr3_nt: TGTGCCAGCAGTTCCCTTCCACGAGAGGGCTACACCTTC
j_call: TRBJ1-2
d_call: .
v_call: TRBV12-3/TRBV12-4
cdr3_length: 13
clone_size: few

cdr3_aa: CASSQDVGSNQPQHF
cdr3_nt: TGTGCCAGCAGCCAAGATGTGGGAAGCAATCAGCCCCAGCATTTT
j_call: TRBJ1-5
d_call: .
v_call: TRBV4-2
cdr3_length: 15
clone_size: many

cdr3_aa: CASSPRNGTPLHF
cdr3_nt: TGTGCCAGCAGCCCCCGGAATGGAACACCCCTCCACTTT
j_call: TRBJ1-6
d_call: .
v_call: TRBV7-8
cdr3_length: 13
clone_size: few

cdr3_aa: CASSSGQMQFF
cdr3_nt: TGTGCCAGCAGTTCTGGACAGATGCAGTTCTTC
j_call: TRBJ2-1
d_call: .
v_call: TRBV27
cdr3_length: 11
clone_size: .

cdr3_aa: CASSFSGASYEQYF
cdr3_nt: TGTGCCAGCAGTTTTAGCGGTGCCTCCTACGAGCAGTACTTC
j_call: TRBJ2-7
d_call: .
v_call: TRBV27
cdr3_length: 14
clone_size: many

cdr3_aa: CASSVATGTSGARRFQETQYF
cdr3_nt: TGTGCCAGCAGCGTAGCGACCGGGACTAGCGGGGCTCGCCGTTTTCAAGAGACCCAGTACTTC
j_call: TRBJ2-5
d_call: TRBD2
v_call: TRBV9
cdr3_length: 21
clone_size: .

cdr3_aa: CASSYSDVNTEAFF
cdr3_nt: TGTGCCAGCAGTTATTCTGACGTGAACACTGAAGCTTTCTTT
j_call: TRBJ1-1
d_call: .
v_call: TRBV6-5
cdr3_length: 14
clone_size: few

cdr3_aa: CASSPPRGTNEKLFF
cdr3_nt: TGTGCCAGCAGTCCCCCAAGGGGGACTAATGAAAAACTGTTTTTT
j_call: TRBJ1-4
d_call: .
v_call: TRBV12-3/TRBV12-4
cdr3_length: 15
clone_size: many

cdr3_aa: CASSYDRGPTYNEQFF
cdr3_nt: TGTGCCAGCAGTTACGACAGGGGCCCGACTTACAATGAGCAGTTCTTC
j_call: TRBJ2-1
d_call: TRBD1
v_call: TRBV6-2/TRBV6-3
cdr3_length: 16
clone_size: .

cdr3_aa: CASSPSPKETQYF
cdr3_nt: TGTGCCAGCAGCCCCTCCCCCAAAGAGACCCAGTACTTC
j_call: TRBJ2-5
d_call: .
v_call: TRBV9
cdr3_length: 13
clone_size: few

cdr3_aa: CASSFSRGKFF
cdr3_nt: TGTGCCAGCAGCTTTAGCCGGGGCAAGTTCTTC
j_call: TRBJ2-1
d_call: .
v_call: TRBV12-3/TRBV12-4
cdr3_length: 11
clone_size: few

cdr3_aa: CASSSDRANQPQHF
cdr3_nt: TGTGCCAGCAGCTCGGACAGGGCCAATCAGCCCCAGCATTTT
j_call: TRBJ1-5
d_call: TRBD1
v_call: TRBV5-4
cdr3_length: 14
clone_size: many

cdr3_aa: CASSRETFRLGGYGYTF
cdr3_nt: TGTGCCAGCAGTCGCGAAACTTTCCGTCTAGGGGGCTATGGCTACACCTTC
j_call: TRBJ1-2
d_call: .
v_call: TRBV7-2
cdr3_length: 17
clone_size: .

cdr3_aa: CASSLSLGLLFF
cdr3_nt: TGTGCCAGCAGTTTGTCTTTGGGGTTGCTGTTTTTT
j_call: TRBJ2-2
d_call: .
v_call: TRBV28
cdr3_length: 12
clone_size: few

cdr3_aa: CASSPRQGLGNTIYF
cdr3_nt: TGTGCCAGCAGTCCCCGACAGGGGCTTGGAAACACCATATATTTT
j_call: TRBJ1-3
d_call: TRBD1
v_call: TRBV6-6
cdr3_length: 15
clone_size: many

cdr3_aa: CASSQGFWRVAGELFF
cdr3_nt: TGTGCCAGCAGCCAAGGCTTCTGGCGGGTAGCCGGGGAGCTGTTTTTT
j_call: TRBJ2-2
d_call: .
v_call: TRBV3-1
cdr3_length: 16
clone_size: .

cdr3_aa: CASSSGSPYEQYF
cdr3_nt: TGTGCCAGCAGCTCAGGCAGCCCCTACGAGCAGTACTTC
j_call: TRBJ2-7
d_call: .
v_call: TRBV11-1
cdr3_length: 13
clone_size: .

cdr3_aa: CASSGDADLAQHF
cdr3_nt: TGTGCCAGCAGCGGGGACGCGGATCTAGCCCAGCATTTT
j_call: TRBJ1-5
d_call: .
v_call: TRBV7-9
cdr3_length: 13
clone_size: .

cdr3_aa: CASSLARAESTEAFF
cdr3_nt: TGTGCCAGCAGCTTAGCGCGAGCGGAATCCACTGAAGCTTTCTTT
j_call: TRBJ1-1
d_call: .
v_call: TRBV7-2
cdr3_length: 15
clone_size: few

cdr3_aa: CASSPWTGSNQPQHF
cdr3_nt: TGCGCCAGCAGCCCGTGGACAGGAAGCAATCAGCCCCAGCATTTT
j_call: TRBJ1-5
d_call: TRBD1
v_call: TRBV4-1
cdr3_length: 15
clone_size: many

cdr3_aa: CASRRDRGNQPQHF
cdr3_nt: TGTGCCAGCAGACGGGACCGAGGCAATCAGCCCCAGCATTTT
j_call: TRBJ1-5
d_call: .
v_call: TRBV6-2/TRBV6-3
cdr3_length: 14
clone_size: many

cdr3_aa: CASSDEVAGLNYGYTF
cdr3_nt: TGTGCCAGCAGCGATGAGGTAGCGGGACTCAACTATGGCTACACCTTC
j_call: TRBJ1-2
d_call: .
v_call: TRBV5-8
cdr3_length: 16
clone_size: .

cdr3_aa: CASSPSGLLYGYTF
cdr3_nt: TGTGCCAGCAGCCCGTCGGGGCTACTCTATGGCTACACCTTC
j_call: TRBJ1-2
d_call: .
v_call: TRBV9
cdr3_length: 14
clone_size: few

cdr3_aa: CASSLSGGVEAFF
cdr3_nt: TGTGCCAGCAGTTTATCCGGGGGCGTGGAAGCTTTCTTT
j_call: TRBJ1-1
d_call: .
v_call: TRBV12-3/TRBV12-4
cdr3_length: 13
clone_size: many

cdr3_aa: CASTPRTGIPSDTQYF
cdr3_nt: TGTGCCAGCACCCCCCGGACAGGGATTCCATCAGATACGCAGTATTTT
j_call: TRBJ2-3
d_call: TRBD1
v_call: TRBV2
cdr3_length: 16
clone_size: few

cdr3_aa: CASSIAGGGDTQYF
cdr3_nt: TGTGCCAGCAGCATAGCGGGGGGTGGGGATACGCAGTATTTT
j_call: TRBJ2-3
d_call: TRBD2
v_call: TRBV6-5
cdr3_length: 14
clone_size: many

cdr3_aa: CASSFGGRNIQYF
cdr3_nt: TGTGCCAGCAGTTTTGGGGGCAGGAACATTCAGTACTTC
j_call: TRBJ2-4
d_call: .
v_call: TRBV12-3/TRBV12-4
cdr3_length: 13
clone_size: few

cdr3_aa: CASSKRGSYEQYF
cdr3_nt: TGTGCCAGCAGTAAACGCGGCTCCTACGAGCAGTACTTC
j_call: TRBJ2-7
d_call: .
v_call: TRBV7-9
cdr3_length: 13
clone_size: few

cdr3_aa: CASSYLQGDSPLHF
cdr3_nt: TGTGCCAGCAGTTACTTACAGGGGGATTCACCCCTCCACTTT
j_call: TRBJ1-6
d_call: TRBD1
v_call: TRBV6-6
cdr3_length: 14
clone_size: .

cdr3_aa: CASSVLKGVTEAFF
cdr3_nt: TGTGCCAGCAGCGTGTTGAAGGGGGTCACTGAAGCTTTCTTT
j_call: TRBJ1-1
d_call: .
v_call: TRBV2
cdr3_length: 14
clone_size: .

cdr3_aa: CASSLYDGLNTEAFF
cdr3_nt: TGTGCCAGCAGCTTGTATGACGGCTTGAACACTGAAGCTTTCTTT
j_call: TRBJ1-1
d_call: .
v_call: TRBV5-5
cdr3_length: 15
clone_size: many

cdr3_aa: CATNSGLGEETQYF
cdr3_nt: TGTGCCACGAACTCAGGGTTAGGAGAAGAGACCCAGTACTTC
j_call: TRBJ2-5
d_call: .
v_call: TRBV15
cdr3_length: 14
clone_size: few

cdr3_aa: CATSDIPTGSGYTF
cdr3_nt: TGTGCCACCAGTGACATACCGACAGGGAGTGGCTACACCTTC
j_call: TRBJ1-2
d_call: TRBD1
v_call: TRBV24-1
cdr3_length: 14
clone_size: few

cdr3_aa: CASSQGPGGGEQYF
cdr3_nt: TGCGCCAGCAGCCAAGGCCCGGGCGGGGGCGAGCAGTACTTC
j_call: TRBJ2-7
d_call: TRBD2
v_call: TRBV4-3
cdr3_length: 14
clone_size: few

cdr3_aa: CASSPQEGNTEAFF
cdr3_nt: TGTGCCAGCTCACCACAGGAGGGGAACACTGAAGCTTTCTTT
j_call: TRBJ1-1
d_call: .
v_call: TRBV18
cdr3_length: 14
clone_size: many